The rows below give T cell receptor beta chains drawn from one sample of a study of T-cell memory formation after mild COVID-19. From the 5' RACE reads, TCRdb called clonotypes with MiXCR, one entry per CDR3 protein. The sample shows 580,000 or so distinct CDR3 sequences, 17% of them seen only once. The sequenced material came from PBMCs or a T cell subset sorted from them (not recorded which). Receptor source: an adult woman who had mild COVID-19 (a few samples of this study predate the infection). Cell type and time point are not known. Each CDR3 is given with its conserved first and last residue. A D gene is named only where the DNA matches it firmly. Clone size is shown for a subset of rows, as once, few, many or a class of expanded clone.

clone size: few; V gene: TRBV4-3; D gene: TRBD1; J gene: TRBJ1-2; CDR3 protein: CASSPLVQGNYGYTF; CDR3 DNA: TGCGCCAGCAGCCCATTAGTACAGGGGAACTATGGCTACACCTTC
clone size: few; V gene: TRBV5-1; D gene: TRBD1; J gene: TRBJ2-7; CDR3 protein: CASSPGTAYPYEQYF; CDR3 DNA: TGCGCCAGCAGCCCCGGGACAGCTTACCCCTACGAGCAGTACTTC
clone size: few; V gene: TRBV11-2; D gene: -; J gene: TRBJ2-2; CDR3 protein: CASSLFEGGNTGELFF; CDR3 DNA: TGTGCCAGCAGCTTATTTGAGGGAGGGAACACCGGGGAGCTGTTTTTT
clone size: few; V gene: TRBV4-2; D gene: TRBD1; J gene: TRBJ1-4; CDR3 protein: CASSQADRAGGKLFF; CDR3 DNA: TGTGCCAGCAGCCAGGCCGACAGGGCGGGGGGAAAACTGTTTTTT
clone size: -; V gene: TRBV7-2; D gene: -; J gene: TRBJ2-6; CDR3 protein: CASRGPLGAHGANVLTF; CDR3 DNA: TGTGCCAGCAGAGGCCCTTTGGGGGCGCACGGGGCCAACGTCCTGACTTTC
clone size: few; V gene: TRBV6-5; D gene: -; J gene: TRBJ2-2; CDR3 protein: CASSYLPRANTGELFF; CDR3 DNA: TGTGCCAGCAGTTACCTCCCCCGGGCGAACACCGGGGAGCTGTTTTTT
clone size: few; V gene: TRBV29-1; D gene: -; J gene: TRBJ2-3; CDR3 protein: CSVVPGSPDTQYF; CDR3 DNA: TGCAGCGTTGTTCCGGGAAGTCCAGATACGCAGTATTTT
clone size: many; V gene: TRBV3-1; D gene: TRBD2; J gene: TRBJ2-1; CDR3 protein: CASSQEGLAGANEQFF; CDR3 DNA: TGTGCCAGCAGCCAAGAGGGACTAGCGGGGGCCAATGAGCAGTTCTTC
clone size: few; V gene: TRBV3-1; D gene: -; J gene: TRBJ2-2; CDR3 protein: CASSRRDRVSTGELFF; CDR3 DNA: TGTGCCAGCAGCCGTCGAGACAGAGTCAGCACCGGGGAGCTGTTTTTT
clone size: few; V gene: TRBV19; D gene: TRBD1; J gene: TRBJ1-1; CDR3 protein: CASSPSRDRGTEAFF; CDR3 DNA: TGTGCCAGTAGTCCATCCCGGGACAGGGGCACTGAAGCTTTCTTT
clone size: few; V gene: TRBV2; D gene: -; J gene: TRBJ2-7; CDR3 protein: CASRPGVAVGEQYF; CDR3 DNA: TGTGCCAGCAGGCCGGGAGTAGCTGTAGGCGAGCAGTACTTC
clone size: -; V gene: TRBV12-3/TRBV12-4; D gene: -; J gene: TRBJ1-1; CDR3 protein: CASSTNTGNTEAFF; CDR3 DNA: TGTGCCAGCAGTACCAACACGGGGAACACTGAAGCTTTCTTT
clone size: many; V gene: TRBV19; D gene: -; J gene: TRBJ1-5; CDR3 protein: CASSINHNQPQHF; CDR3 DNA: TGTGCCAGTAGTATAAACCATAATCAGCCCCAGCATTTT
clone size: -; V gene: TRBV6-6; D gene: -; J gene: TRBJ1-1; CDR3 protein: CASTSRSHNTEALF; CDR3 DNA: TGTGCCAGCACCTCCCGGTCACATAACACTGAAGCTTTATTT
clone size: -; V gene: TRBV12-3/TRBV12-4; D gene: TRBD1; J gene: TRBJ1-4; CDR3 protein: CASTPGGPNEKLFF; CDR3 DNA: TGTGCCAGCACCCCAGGGGGTCCTAATGAAAAACTGTTTTTT
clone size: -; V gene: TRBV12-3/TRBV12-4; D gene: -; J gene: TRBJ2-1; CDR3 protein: CASSLPPYGVGNEQFF; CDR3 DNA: TGTGCCAGCAGTTTACCCCCTTATGGAGTGGGGAATGAGCAGTTCTTC
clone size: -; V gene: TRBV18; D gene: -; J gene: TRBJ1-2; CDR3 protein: CASSPPGPSRGYTF; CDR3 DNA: TGTGCCAGCTCACCCCCGGGTCCTAGTCGTGGCTACACCTTC
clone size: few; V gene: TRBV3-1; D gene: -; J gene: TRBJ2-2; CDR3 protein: CASSHQEISLGLFF; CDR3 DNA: TGTGCCAGCAGCCACCAAGAAATTTCTTTGGGGCTGTTTTTT
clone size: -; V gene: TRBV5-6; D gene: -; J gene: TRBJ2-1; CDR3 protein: CASSQVGDNSQQFF; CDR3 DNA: TGTGCCAGCAGCCAGGTGGGAGACAATTCGCAGCAGTTCTTC
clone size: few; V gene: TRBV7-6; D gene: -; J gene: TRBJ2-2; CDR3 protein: CASSSNPVIGELFF; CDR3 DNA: TGTGCCAGCAGCTCTAACCCGGTAATCGGGGAGCTGTTTTTT
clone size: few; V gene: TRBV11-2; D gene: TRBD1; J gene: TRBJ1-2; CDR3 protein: CASSLAQTGVHGYTF; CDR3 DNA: TGTGCCAGCAGCTTAGCCCAGACAGGGGTCCATGGCTACACCTTC
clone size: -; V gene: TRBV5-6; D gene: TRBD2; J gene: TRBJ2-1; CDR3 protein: CASSPWTSGTRNEQFF; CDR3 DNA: TGTGCCAGCAGCCCATGGACTAGCGGGACCAGGAATGAGCAGTTCTTC
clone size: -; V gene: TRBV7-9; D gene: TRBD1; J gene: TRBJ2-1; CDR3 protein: CASSLAGTGTVEQFF; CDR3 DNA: TGTGCCAGCAGCTTAGCCGGGACAGGAACGGTTGAGCAGTTCTTC
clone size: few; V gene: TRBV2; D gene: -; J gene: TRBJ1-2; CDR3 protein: CASSVGGTLYGYTF; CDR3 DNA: TGTGCCAGCAGTGTCGGGGGAACCCTCTATGGCTACACCTTC
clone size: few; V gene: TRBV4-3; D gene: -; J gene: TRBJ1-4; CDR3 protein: CASSLMVGRVEEKLFF; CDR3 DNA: TGCGCCAGCAGCCTCATGGTGGGCAGGGTGGAGGAAAAACTGTTTTTT
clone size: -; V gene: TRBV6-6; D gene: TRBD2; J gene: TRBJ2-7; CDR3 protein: CASSYVTSLAGFSYEQYF; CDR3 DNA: TGTGCCAGCAGTTACGTAACATCACTAGCGGGCTTTTCCTACGAGCAGTACTTC
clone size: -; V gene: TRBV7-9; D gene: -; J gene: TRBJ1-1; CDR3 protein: CASSLEVIAGGTNTEAFF; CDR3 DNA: TGTGCCAGCAGCTTAGAGGTCATAGCGGGGGGCACGAACACTGAAGCTTTCTTT
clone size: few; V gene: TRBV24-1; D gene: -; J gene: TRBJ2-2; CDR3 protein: CATRGTGELFF; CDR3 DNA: TGTGCCACCAGAGGGACAGGGGAGCTGTTTTTT
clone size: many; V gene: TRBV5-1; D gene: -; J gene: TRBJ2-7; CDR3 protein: CASSLAAGSSYEQYF; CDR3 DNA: TGCGCCAGCAGCTTGGCCGCCGGCAGCTCCTACGAGCAGTACTTC
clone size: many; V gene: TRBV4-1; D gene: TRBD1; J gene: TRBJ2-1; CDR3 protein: CASSQELQGGYNEQFF; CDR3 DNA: TGCGCCAGCAGCCAAGAACTACAGGGGGGTTACAATGAGCAGTTCTTC
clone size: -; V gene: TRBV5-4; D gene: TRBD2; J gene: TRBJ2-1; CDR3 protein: CASSGDRSYNEQFF; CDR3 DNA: TGTGCCAGTAGCGGGGATAGGTCCTACAATGAGCAGTTCTTC
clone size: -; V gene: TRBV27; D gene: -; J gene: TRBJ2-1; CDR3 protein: CASNPRGGYNEQFF; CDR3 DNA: TGTGCCAGCAACCCCAGGGGCGGCTACAATGAGCAGTTCTTC
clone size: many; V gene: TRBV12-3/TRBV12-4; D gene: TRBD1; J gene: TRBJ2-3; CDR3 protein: CASSPTGADTQYF; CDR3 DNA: TGTGCCAGCAGTCCGACAGGGGCAGATACGCAGTATTTT
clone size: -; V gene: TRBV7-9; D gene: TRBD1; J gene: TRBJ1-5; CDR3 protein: CASSDDRGRQPQHF; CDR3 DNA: TGTGCCAGCAGCGACGACAGGGGGCGTCAGCCCCAGCATTTT
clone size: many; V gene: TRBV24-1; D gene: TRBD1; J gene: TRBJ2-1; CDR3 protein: CATSDHDRDRVLEQFF; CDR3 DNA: TGTGCCACCAGTGATCACGACCGGGACAGGGTTTTGGAGCAGTTCTTC
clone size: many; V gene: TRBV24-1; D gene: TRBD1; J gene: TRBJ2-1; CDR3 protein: CAIGTGVSYNEQFF; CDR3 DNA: TGTGCCATCGGGACAGGGGTTTCCTACAATGAGCAGTTCTTC
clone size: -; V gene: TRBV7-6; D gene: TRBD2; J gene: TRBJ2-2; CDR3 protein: CASSAGLAANTGELFF; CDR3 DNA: TGTGCCAGCAGCGCGGGACTAGCGGCGAACACCGGGGAGCTGTTTTTT
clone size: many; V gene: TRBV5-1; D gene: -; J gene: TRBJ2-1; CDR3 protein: CASSRSAGANEQFF; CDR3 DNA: TGCGCCAGCAGTCGGAGCGCAGGCGCAAATGAGCAGTTCTTC
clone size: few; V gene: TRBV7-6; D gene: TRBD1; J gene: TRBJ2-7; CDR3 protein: CASSLNAEPGQGALREQYF; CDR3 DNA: TGTGCCAGCAGCTTAAACGCAGAACCGGGACAGGGGGCTCTACGGGAGCAGTACTTC
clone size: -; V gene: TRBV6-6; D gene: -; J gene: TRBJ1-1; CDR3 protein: CASSYGETMNTEAFF; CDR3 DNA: TGTGCCAGCAGTTACGGGGAAACTATGAACACTGAAGCTTTCTTT
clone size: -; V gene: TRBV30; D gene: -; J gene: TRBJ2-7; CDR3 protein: CAWSAPGLRSYEQYF; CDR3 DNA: TGTGCCTGGAGTGCCCCCGGGCTCAGGTCCTACGAGCAGTACTTC
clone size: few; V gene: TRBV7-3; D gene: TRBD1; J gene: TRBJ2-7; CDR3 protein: CASRPASGTGAYEQYF; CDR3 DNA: TGTGCCAGCAGGCCTGCTTCCGGGACAGGAGCCTACGAGCAGTACTTC
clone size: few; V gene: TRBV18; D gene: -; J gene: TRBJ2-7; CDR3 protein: CASSQGNYEQYF; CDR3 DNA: TGTGCCAGCTCACAAGGTAACTACGAGCAGTACTTC
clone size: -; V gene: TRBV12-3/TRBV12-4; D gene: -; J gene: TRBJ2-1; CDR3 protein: CASSSGTNEQFF; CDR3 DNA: TGTGCCAGCAGTTCCGGGACCAATGAGCAGTTCTTC
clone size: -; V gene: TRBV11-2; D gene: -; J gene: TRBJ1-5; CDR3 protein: CASSLAPGGGQPQHF; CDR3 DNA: TGTGCCAGCAGCTTAGCACCGGGGGGCGGTCAGCCCCAGCATTTT
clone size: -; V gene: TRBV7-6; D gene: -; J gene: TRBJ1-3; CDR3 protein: CASSMLEGLGNTIYF; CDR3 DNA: TGTGCCAGCAGCATGCTGGAGGGGCTTGGAAACACCATATATTTT
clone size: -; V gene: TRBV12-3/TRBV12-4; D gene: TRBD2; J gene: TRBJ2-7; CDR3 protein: CASSSTSGWSYEQYF; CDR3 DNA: TGTGCCAGCAGTTCTACTAGCGGTTGGTCCTACGAGCAGTACTTC
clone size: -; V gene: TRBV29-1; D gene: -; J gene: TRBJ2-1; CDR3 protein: CSVLWIGEQFF; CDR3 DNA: TGCAGCGTGTTATGGATTGGTGAGCAGTTCTTC
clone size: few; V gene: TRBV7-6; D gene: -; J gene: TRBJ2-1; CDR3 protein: CASTPAGETEQFF; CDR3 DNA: TGTGCCAGCACCCCCGCCGGGGAAACTGAGCAGTTCTTC
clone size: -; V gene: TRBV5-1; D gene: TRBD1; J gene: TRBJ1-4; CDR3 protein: CASSLTGTGTEKLFF; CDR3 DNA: TGCGCCAGCAGCTTGACCGGGACAGGGACCGAAAAACTGTTTTTT
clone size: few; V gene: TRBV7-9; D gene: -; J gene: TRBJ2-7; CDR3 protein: CASSLPDRPSSYEQYF; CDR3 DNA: TGTGCCAGCAGCTTACCAGACAGGCCGAGCTCCTACGAGCAGTACTTC
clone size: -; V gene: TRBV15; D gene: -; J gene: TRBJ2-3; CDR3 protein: CATRTAWAPDTQYF; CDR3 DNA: TGTGCCACCAGGACTGCTTGGGCCCCAGATACGCAGTATTTT
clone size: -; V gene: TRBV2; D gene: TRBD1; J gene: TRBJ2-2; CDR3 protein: CASKTGSGELFF; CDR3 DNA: TGTGCCAGCAAGACAGGGTCCGGGGAGCTGTTTTTT
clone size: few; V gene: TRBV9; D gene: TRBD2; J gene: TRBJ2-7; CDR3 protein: CASSRTGTSDQYF; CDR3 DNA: TGTGCCAGCAGCCGAACCGGGACTAGCGATCAGTACTTC